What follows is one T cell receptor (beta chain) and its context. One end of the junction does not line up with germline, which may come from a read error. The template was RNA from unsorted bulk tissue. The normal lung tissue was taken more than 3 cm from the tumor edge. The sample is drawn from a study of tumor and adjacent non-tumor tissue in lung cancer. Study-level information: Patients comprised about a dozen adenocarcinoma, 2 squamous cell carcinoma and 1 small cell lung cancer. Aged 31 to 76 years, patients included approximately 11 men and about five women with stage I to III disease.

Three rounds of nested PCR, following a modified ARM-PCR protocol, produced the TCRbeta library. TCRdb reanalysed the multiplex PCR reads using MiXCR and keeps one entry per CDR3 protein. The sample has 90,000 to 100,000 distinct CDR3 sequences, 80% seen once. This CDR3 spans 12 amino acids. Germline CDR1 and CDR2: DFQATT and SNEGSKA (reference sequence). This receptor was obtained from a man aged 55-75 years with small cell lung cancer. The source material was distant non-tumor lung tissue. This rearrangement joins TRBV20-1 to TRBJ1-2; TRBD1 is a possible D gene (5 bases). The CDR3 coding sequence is TGTAGTGTTAGAGAAGGGGACTATGGCTACACCTTC. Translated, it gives CSVREGDYGYTF.